Listed below are T cell receptor beta chains from one sample, sequenced in a study of tumor-infiltrating lymphocytes in primary liver carcinoma. Each CDR3 protein gets one entry after TCRdb re-called the multiplex PCR reads with MiXCR. The top ten hold roughly 6.5% of the sample, which has 300,000 to 400,000 distinct CDR3 sequences, about two thirds seen once. Sample: peripheral blood. Receptors originate from a man aged 40-49 years with primary liver carcinoma and hepatitis B virus infection. CDR3s include the opening cysteine and the closing phenylalanine or tryptophan. D genes are given only for firm matches. Only part of the rows carry a size: once, few, many, or a class if the clone is expanded.

v_call	d_call	clone_size	j_call	cdr3_aa	cdr3_nt
TRBV5-4	TRBD2	-	TRBJ2-4	CASSLSGGRSGIQYF	TGTGCCAGCAGCTTGTCGGGAGGGCGGAGCGGAATTCAGTACTTC
TRBV5-5	-	-	TRBJ2-2	CASSLQPARGNTGELFF	TGTGCCAGCAGCCTACAACCGGCCAGGGGGAACACCGGGGAGCTGTTTTTT
TRBV20-1	-	few	TRBJ1-5	CSARQPYSNQPQHF	TGCAGTGCTAGACAACCTTATAGCAATCAGCCCCAGCATTTT
TRBV11-2	TRBD2	-	TRBJ2-1	CASSPTSERGFHNEQFF	TGTGCCAGCAGCCCTACTAGCGAGAGAGGATTCCACAATGAGCAGTTCTTC
TRBV10-3	-	few	TRBJ2-5	CAISEGQGETQYF	TGTGCCATCAGTGAGGGACAAGGAGAGACCCAGTACTTC
TRBV18	TRBD2	-	TRBJ2-1	CASSPPSGSRNEQFF	TGTGCCAGCTCGCCTCCTAGCGGGAGTAGGAATGAGCAGTTCTTC
TRBV11-2	TRBD1	-	TRBJ1-4	CASSLSSGGNEKLLF	TGTGCCAGCAGCTTGTCGTCAGGGGGGAATGAAAAGCTGCTTTTT
TRBV11-2	-	-	TRBJ2-7	CASSSDRTEEQYF	TGTGCCAGCAGCTCCGACAGGACAGAGGAGCAGTACTTC
TRBV30	-	-	TRBJ2-3	CAWRGSGRGDTQYF	TGTGCCTGGAGGGGCTCCGGGAGAGGTGATACGCAGTATTTT
TRBV6-1	TRBD1	many	TRBJ1-3	CASSAGTVGNTIYF	TGTGCCAGCAGTGCCGGGACAGTCGGAAACACCATATATTTT
TRBV28	TRBD2	-	TRBJ2-5	CASIRREGTQYF	TGTGCCAGCATAAGAAGGGAGGGGACCCAGTACTTC
TRBV30	-	-	TRBJ2-5	CAWARGMGVLETQYF	TGTGCCTGGGCCCGAGGAATGGGAGTATTGGAGACCCAGTACTTC
TRBV29-1	-	-	TRBJ1-2	CSVEEVRGYTF	TGCAGCGTTGAAGAGGTAAGGGGCTACACTTTC
TRBV11-2	-	-	TRBJ2-7	CASSHTIDRRGYEQYF	TGTGCCAGCAGTCACACAATCGACAGGAGAGGTTACGAGCAGTACTTC
TRBV5-1	-	-	TRBJ2-1	CASSPSKSGSYNEQFF	TGCGCCAGCAGCCCGAGCAAATCAGGCTCCTACAATGAGCAGTTCTTC
TRBV29-1	-	many	TRBJ2-1	CSAGTANNEQFF	TGCAGCGCTGGGACTGCCAACAATGAGCAGTTCTTC
TRBV5-4	-	few	TRBJ2-5	CASSSRTAEETQYF	TGTGCCAGCAGCTCAAGGACAGCCGAAGAGACCCAGTACTTC